The present T cell receptor beta chain was sequenced within a study of glioma-infiltrating T cells after dendritic cell vaccination. The junction had 9 bases not matched to a gene; V was cut back by 4 bases and J by 1 base. Per the germline V gene, CDR1 is MNHEY and CDR2 is SMNVEV (reference sequence). The CDR3 runs 16 residues. Data came from immunoSEQ multiplex PCR; TCRdb stores just in-frame clones and leaves some out. The table records around 100,000 clones, around 83% of them present only once. Time point: after dendritic cell vaccination, including at tumor progression/relapse. The sample in question was blood, obtained after dendritic cell vaccination. The receptor comes from a human donor with glioblastoma. The rearrangement uses TRBV27 and TRBJ2-5; TRBD2 matches 7 bases. In nucleotides, the CDR3 is TGTGCCAGCAGTTCTGGGGGGGGTCTTTTCCAAGAGACCCAGTACTTC. This gives the protein CASSSGGGLFQETQYF.